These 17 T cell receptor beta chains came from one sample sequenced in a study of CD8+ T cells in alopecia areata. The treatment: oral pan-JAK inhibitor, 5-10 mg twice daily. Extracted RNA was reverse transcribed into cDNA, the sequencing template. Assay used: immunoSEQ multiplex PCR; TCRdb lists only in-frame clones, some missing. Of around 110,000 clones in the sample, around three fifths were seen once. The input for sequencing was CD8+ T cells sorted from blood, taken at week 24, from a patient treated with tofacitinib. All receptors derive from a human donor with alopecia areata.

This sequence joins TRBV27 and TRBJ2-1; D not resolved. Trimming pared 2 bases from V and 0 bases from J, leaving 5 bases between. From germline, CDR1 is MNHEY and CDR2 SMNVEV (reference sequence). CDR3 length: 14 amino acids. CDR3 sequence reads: CASSLQSSYNEQFF. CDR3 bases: TGTGCCAGCAGTTTACAGAGCTCCTACAATGAGCAGTTCTTC.

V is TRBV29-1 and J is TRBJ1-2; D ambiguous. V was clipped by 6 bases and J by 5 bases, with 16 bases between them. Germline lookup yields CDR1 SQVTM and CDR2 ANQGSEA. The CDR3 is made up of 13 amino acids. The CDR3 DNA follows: TGCAGCGTCGCTGACGAGGGCGGGTATGGCTACACCTTC. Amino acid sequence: CSVADEGGYGYTF.

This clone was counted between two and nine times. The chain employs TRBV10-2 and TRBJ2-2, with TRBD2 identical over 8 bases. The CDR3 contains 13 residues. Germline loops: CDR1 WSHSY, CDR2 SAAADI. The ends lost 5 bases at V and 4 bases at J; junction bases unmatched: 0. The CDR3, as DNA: TGCGCCAGCAGTAGCGGGGGCACCGGGGAGCTGTTTTTT. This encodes CASSSGGTGELFF.

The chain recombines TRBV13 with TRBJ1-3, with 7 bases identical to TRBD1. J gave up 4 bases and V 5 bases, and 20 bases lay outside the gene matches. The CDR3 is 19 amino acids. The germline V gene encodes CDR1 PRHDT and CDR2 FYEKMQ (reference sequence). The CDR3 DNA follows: TGTGCCAGCAGCCAGTTAGCTGCCCGAGAGACAGGGCTCGGAAACACCATATATTTT. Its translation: CASSQLAARETGLGNTIYF.

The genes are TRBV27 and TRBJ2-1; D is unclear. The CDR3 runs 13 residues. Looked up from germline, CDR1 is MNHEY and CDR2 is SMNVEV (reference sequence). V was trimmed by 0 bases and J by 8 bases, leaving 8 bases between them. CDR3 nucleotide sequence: TGTGCCAGCAGTTTATCCCCCCTCCATGAGCAGTTCTTC. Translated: CASSLSPLHEQFF.

The CDR3 coding sequence is TGTGCCAGCAGCGTAGCGAGGGACCAAGGACAGGGGGCCAACCAGCCCCAGCATTTT. As protein: CASSVARDQGQGANQPQHF. This sequence joins TRBV2 and TRBJ1-5, with 11 nucleotides matching TRBD1. There are 19 residues in the CDR3. The germline CDR1 and CDR2 sequences are SNHLY and FYNNEI. J gave up 7 bases and V 6 bases, and 20 bases lay outside the gene matches. The variable domain in full, completed from reference TRBV2 and TRBJ1-5, reads EPEVTQTPSHQVTQMGQEVILRCVPISNHLYFYWYRQILGQKVEFLVSFYNNEISEKSEIFDDQFSVERPDGSNFTLKIRSTKLEDSAMYFCASSVARDQGQGANQPQHFGDGTRLSIL.

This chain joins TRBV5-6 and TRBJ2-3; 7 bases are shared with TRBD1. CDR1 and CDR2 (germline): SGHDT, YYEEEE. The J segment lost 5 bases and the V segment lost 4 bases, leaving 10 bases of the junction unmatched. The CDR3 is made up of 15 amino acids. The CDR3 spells CASSPEAGGLDTQYF. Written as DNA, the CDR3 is TGTGCCAGCAGCCCCGAGGCAGGGGGTCTAGATACGCAGTATTTT.

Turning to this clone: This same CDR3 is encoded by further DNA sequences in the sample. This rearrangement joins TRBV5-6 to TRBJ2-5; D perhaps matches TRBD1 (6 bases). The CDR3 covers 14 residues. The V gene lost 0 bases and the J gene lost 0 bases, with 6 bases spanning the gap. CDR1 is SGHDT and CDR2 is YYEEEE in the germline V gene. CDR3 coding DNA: TGTGCCAGCAGCTTGGGGGACAACCAAGAGACCCAGTACTTC. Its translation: CASSLGDNQETQYF.

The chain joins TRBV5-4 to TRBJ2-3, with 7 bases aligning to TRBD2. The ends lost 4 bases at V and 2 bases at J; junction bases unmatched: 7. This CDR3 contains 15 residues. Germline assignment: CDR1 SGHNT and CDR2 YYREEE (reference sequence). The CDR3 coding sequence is TGTGCCAGCAGCCGACTAGCAGACCTCACAGATACGCAGTATTTT. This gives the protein CASSRLADLTDTQYF.

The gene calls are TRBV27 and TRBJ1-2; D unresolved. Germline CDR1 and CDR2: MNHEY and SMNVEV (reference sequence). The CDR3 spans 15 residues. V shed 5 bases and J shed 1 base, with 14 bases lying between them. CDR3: CASSPLPPDNYGYTF. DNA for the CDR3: TGTGCCAGCAGTCCGTTGCCACCGGATAACTATGGCTACACCTTC.

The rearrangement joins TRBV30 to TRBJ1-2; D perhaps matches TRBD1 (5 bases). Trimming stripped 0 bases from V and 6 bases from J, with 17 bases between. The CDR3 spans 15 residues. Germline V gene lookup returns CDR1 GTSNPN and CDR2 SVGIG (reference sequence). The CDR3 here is CAWSVFRAPGDGYTF. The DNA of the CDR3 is TGTGCCTGGAGTGTTTTCAGGGCGCCAGGAGATGGCTACACCTTC.

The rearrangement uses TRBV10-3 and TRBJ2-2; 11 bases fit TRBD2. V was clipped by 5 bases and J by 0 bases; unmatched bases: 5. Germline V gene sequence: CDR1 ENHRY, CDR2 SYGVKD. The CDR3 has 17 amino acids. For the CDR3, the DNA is TGTGCCATCAGTTCTACTAGCGGGGGCCCGAACACCGGGGAGCTGTTTTTT. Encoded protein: CAISSTSGGPNTGELFF.

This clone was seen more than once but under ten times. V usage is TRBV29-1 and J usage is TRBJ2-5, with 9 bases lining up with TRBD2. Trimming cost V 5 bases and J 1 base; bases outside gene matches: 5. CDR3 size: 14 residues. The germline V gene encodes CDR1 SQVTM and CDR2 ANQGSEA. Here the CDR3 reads CSVLIAGAQETQYF. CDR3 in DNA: TGCAGCGTTCTAATAGCGGGGGCCCAAGAGACCCAGTACTTC.

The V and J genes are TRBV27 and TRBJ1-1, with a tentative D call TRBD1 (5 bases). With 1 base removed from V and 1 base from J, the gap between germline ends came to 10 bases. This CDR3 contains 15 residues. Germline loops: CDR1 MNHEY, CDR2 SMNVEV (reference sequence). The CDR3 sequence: CASSLFQGANTEAFF. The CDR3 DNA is TGTGCCAGCAGTTTATTTCAGGGCGCGAACACTGAAGCTTTCTTT.

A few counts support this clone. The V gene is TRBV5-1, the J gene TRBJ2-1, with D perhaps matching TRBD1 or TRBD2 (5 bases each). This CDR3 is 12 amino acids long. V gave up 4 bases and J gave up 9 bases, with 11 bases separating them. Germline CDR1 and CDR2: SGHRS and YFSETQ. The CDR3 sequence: CASSQRGVEQFF. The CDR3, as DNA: TGCGCCAGCAGCCAAAGAGGGGTTGAGCAGTTCTTC.

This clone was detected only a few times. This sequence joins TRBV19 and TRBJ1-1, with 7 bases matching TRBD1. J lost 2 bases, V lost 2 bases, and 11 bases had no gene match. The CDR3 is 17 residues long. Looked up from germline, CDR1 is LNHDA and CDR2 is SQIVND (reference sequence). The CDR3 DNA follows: TGTGCCAGTAGTATAATCCATCACGGACAGGTAAACACTGAAGCTTTCTTT. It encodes CASSIIHHGQVNTEAFF.

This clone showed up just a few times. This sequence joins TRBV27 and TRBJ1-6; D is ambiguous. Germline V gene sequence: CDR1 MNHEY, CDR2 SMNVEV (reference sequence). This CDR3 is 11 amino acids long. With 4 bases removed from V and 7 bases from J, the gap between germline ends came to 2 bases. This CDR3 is CASSSNSPLHF. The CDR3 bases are TGTGCCAGCAGTTCCAATTCACCCCTCCACTTT.